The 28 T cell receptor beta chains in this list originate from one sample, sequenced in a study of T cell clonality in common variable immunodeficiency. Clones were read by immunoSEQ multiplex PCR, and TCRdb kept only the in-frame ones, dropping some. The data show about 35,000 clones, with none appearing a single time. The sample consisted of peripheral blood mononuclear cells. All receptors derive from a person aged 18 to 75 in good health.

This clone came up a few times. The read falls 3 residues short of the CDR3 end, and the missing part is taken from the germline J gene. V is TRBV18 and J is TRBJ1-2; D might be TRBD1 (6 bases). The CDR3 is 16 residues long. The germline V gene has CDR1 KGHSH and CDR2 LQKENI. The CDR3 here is CASSPLGSGGAYDYTF. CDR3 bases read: TGTGCCAGCTCACCACTGGGGTCTGGGGGCGCCTACGAC.

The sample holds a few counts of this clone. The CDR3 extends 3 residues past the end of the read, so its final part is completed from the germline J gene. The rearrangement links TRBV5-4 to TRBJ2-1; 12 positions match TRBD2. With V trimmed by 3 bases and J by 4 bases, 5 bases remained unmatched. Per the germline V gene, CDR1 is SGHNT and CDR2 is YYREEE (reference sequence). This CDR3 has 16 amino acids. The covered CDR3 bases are TGTGCCAGCAGCTCGGGGACTAGCGGGTATTACAATGAG. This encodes CASSSGTSGYYNE. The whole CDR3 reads CASSSGTSGYYNEQFF. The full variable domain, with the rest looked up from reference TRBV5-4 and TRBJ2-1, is ETGVTQSPTHLIKTRGQQVTLRCSSQSGHNTVSWYQQALGQGPQFIFQYYREEENGRGNFPPRFSGLQFPNYSSELNVNALELDDSALYLCASSSGTSGYYNEQFFGPGTRLTVL.

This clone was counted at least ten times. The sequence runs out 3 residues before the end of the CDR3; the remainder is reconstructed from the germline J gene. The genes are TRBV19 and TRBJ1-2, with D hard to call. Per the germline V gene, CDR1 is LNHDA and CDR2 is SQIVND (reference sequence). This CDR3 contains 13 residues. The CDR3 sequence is CASSIEPLRGYTF. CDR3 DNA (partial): TGTGCCAGTAGTATCGAACCACTGCGGGGC.

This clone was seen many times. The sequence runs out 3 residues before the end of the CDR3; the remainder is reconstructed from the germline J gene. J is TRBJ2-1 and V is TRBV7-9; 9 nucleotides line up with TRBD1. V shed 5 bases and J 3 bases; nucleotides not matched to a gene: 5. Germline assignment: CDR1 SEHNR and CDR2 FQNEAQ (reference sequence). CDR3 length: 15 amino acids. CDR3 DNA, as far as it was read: TGTGCCAGCAGCAGTTCGGACAGGGGCTACAATGAG. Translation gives CASSSSDRGYNE. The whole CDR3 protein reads CASSSSDRGYNEQFF.

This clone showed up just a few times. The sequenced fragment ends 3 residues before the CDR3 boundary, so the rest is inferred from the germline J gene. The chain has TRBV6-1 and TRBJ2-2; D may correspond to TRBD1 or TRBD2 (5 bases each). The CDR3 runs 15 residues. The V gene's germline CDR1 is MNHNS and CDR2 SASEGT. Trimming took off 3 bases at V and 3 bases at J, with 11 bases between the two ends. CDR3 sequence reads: CASSEAQGDTGELFF. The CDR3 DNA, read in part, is TGTGCCAGCAGTGAGGCCCAGGGAGACACCGGGGAG.

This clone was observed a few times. The chain's CDR3 is CASSDARFRDRGHEQYF. CDR3 DNA (partial): TGTGCCAGCAGTGACGCCCGGTTCCGGGACAGGGGTCACGAG. The V call is TRBV2, the J call TRBJ2-7, with 10 bases that match TRBD1. Coverage ceases 3 residues before the CDR3 finishes, and the germline J gene fills in the end. Germline V gene lookup returns CDR1 SNHLY and CDR2 FYNNEI. The CDR3 length is 17 residues. V lost 3 bases and J lost 5; bases outside the gene matches: 13.

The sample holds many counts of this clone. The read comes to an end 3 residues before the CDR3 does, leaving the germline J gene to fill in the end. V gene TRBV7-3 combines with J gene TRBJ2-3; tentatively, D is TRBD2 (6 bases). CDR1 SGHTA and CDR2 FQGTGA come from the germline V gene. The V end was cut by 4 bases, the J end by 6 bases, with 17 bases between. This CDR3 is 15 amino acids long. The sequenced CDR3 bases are TGTGCCAGCAGCTCTTACGGAGGGCCGGGGGATACG. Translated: CASSSYGGPGDT. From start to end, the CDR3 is CASSSYGGPGDTQYF.

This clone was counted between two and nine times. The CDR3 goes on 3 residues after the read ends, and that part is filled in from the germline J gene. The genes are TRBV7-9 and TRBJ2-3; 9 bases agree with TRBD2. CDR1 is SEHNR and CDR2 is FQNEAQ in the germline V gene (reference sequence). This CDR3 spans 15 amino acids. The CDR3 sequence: CASSSWTSEEETQYF. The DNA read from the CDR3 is TGTGCCAGCAGCTCTTGGACTAGCGAGGAAGAGACG.

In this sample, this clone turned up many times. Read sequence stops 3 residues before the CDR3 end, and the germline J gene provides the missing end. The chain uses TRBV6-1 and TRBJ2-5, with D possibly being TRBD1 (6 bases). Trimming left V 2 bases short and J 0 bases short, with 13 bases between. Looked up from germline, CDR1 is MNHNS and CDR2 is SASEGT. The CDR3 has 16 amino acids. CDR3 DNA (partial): TGTGCCAGCAGTGAAAGGGGACACATGTACCAAGAGACC. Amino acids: CASSERGHMYQET. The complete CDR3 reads CASSERGHMYQETQYF.

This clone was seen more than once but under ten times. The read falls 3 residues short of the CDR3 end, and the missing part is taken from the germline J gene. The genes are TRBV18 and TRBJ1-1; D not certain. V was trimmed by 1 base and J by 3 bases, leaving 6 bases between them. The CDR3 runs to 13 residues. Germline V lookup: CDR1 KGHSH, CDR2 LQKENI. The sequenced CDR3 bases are TGTGCCAGCTCACCACAACAAGACACTGAA. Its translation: CASSPQQDTE. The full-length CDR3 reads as CASSPQQDTEAFF.

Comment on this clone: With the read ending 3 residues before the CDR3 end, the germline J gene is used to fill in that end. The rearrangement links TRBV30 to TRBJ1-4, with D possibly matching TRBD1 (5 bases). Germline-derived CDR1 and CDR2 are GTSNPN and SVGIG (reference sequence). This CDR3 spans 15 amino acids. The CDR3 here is CAWSGADSGANVLFF. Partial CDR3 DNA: TGTGCCTGGAGTGGGGCCGACTCTGGGGCCAACGTA.

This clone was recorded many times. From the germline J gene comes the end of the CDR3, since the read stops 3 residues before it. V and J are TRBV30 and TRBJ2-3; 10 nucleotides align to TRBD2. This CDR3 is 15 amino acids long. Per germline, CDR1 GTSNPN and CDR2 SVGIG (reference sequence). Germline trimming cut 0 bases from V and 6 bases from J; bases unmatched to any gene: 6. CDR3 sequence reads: CAWSVGLAGADTQYF. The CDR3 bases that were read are TGTGCCTGGAGTGTGGGGCTAGCGGGAGCCGATACG.

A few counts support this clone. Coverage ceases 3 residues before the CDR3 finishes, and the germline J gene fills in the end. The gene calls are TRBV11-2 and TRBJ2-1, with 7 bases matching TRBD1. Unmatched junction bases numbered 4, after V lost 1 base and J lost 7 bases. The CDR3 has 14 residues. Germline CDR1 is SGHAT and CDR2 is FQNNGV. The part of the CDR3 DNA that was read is TGTGCCAGCAGCTTAGGAGGGGGCGGGAATGAG. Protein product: CASSLGGGGNE. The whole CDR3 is CASSLGGGGNEQFF.

The part of the CDR3 DNA that was read is TGTGCCAGCTCACCACTGGGACAGGGCTTTAACTATGGC. Translation: CASSPLGQGFNYG. The full-length CDR3 reads as CASSPLGQGFNYGYTF. This chain links TRBV18 with TRBJ1-2, with 9 bases identical to TRBD1. The sequence runs out 3 residues before the end of the CDR3; the remainder is reconstructed from the germline J gene. The CDR3 length is 16 residues. From germline, CDR1 is KGHSH and CDR2 LQKENI. The J segment lost 1 base and the V segment lost 1 base, leaving 4 bases of the junction unmatched.

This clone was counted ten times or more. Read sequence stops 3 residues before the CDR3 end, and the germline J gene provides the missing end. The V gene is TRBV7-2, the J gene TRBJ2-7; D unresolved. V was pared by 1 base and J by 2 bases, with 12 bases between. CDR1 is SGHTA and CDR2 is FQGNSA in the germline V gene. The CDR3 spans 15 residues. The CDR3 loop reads CASSLGLGVPYEQYF. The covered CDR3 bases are TGTGCCAGCAGCTTAGGCCTAGGCGTCCCCTACGAG.

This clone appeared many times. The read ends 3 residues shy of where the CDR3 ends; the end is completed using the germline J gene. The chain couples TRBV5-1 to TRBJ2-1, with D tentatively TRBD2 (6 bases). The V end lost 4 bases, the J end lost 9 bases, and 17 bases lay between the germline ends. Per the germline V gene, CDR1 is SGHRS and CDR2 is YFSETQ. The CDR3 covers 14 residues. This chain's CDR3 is CASSKSTSRGEQFF. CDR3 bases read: TGCGCCAGCAGCAAATCCACTAGCCGGGGTGAG.

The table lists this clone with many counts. Partial CDR3 DNA: TGTGCCAGCAGCTCTTTACTGGACAGTAGCAACACTGAA. It is translated as CASSSLLDSSNTE. The full CDR3 sequence reads CASSSLLDSSNTEAFF. V usage is TRBV7-8 and J usage is TRBJ1-1, with D perhaps matching TRBD1 (6 bases). The read stops 3 residues short of the end of the CDR3; the missing end is completed from the germline J gene. The CDR3 runs 16 residues. V was clipped by 4 bases and J by 2 bases, with 17 bases between them. Germline CDR1 and CDR2: SGHVS and FQNEAQ.

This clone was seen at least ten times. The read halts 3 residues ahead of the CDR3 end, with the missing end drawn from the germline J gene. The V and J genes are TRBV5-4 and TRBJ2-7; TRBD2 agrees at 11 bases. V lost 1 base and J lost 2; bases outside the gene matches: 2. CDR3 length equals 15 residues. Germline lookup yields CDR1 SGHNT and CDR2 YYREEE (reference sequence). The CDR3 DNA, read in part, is TGTGCCAGCAGCTTGACTAGCGGGAGAACCTACGAG. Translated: CASSLTSGRTYE. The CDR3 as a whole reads CASSLTSGRTYEQYF.

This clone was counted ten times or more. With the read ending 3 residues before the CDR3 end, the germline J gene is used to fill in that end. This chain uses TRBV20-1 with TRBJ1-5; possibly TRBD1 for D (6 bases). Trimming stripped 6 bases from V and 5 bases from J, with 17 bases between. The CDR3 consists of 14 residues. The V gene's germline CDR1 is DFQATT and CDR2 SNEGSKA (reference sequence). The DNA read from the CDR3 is TGCAGTGCGCTCGACAGGACCTCATATCAGCCC. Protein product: CSALDRTSYQP. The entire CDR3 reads CSALDRTSYQPQHF.

The CDR3 sequence: CASSERAGGSGANVLTF. The sequenced part of the CDR3 DNA is TGTGCCAGCAGTGAACGGGCGGGGGGGTCTGGGGCCAACGTC. The V gene is TRBV6-1, the J gene TRBJ2-6; 9 bases align to TRBD2. The read is 3 residues too short to cover the CDR3 end, so that end is filled in from the germline J gene. After removal of 2 bases from V and 1 base from J, the junction contained 3 bases not matched to a gene. The CDR3 is 17 residues long. Germline CDR1 is MNHNS and CDR2 is SASEGT.

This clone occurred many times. The DNA read from the CDR3 is TGCAGTGCTGAAAATGGACTAGCGGGAGATCTCGAG. Protein: CSAENGLAGDLE. The entire CDR3 protein reads CSAENGLAGDLEQYF. The chain has TRBV20-1 and TRBJ2-7; 13 bases are shared with TRBD2. The read gets to within 3 residues of the CDR3 end, and the germline J gene fills in the rest. The ends lost 5 bases at V and 6 bases at J; junction bases unmatched: 10. The germline V gene has CDR1 DFQATT and CDR2 SNEGSKA (reference sequence). The CDR3 has 15 residues.

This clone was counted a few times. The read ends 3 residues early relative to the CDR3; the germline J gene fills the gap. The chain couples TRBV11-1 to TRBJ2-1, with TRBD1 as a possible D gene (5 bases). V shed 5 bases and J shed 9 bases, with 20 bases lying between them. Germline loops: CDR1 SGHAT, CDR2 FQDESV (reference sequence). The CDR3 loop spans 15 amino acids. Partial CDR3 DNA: TGTGCCAGCAGCCCCCTACTAAGGGGTCTCGGTGAG. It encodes CASSPLLRGLGE. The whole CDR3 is CASSPLLRGLGEQFF.

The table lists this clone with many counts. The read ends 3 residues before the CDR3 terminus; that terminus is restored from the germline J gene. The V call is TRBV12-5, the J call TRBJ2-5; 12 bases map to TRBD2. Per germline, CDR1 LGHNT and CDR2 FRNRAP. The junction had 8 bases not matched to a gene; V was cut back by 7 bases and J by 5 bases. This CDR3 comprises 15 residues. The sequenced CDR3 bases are TGTGCTAGTGCCACGGCTAGCGGGGGGGCGGAGACC. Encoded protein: CASATASGGAET. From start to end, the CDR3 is CASATASGGAETQYF.

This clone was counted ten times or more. CDR3 sequence: CASSHRGSTDTQYF. Partial CDR3 DNA: TGTGCCAGCAGCCATAGGGGAAGCACAGATACG. The V call is TRBV3-1 (or the pseudogene TRBV3-2), the J call TRBJ2-3; tentative D call: TRBD1 (5 bases). The CDR3 end lies 3 residues beyond the end of the read and is filled in from the germline J gene. The CDR3 length is 14 residues. V lost 3 bases and J lost 0, with 7 bases in between. Germline CDR1 reads LGHDT; CDR2 reads YNNKEL (reference sequence).

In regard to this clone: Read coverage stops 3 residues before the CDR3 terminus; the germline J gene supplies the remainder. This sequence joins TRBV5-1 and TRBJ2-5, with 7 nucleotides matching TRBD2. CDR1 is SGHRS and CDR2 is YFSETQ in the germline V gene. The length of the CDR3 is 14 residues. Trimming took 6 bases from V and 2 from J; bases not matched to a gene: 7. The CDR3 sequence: CASNLVGGQETQYF. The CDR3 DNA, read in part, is TGCGCCAGCAACCTGGTCGGGGGGCAAGAGACC.

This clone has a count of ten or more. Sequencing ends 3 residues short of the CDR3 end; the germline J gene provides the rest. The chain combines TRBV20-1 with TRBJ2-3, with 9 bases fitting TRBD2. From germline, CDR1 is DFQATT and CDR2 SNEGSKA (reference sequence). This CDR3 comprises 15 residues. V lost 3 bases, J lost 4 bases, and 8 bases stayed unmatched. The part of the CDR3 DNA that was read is TGCAGTGCTAGGGGCGCGGCGGGAGGGTCAGATACG. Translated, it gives CSARGAAGGSDT. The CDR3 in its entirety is CSARGAAGGSDTQYF.

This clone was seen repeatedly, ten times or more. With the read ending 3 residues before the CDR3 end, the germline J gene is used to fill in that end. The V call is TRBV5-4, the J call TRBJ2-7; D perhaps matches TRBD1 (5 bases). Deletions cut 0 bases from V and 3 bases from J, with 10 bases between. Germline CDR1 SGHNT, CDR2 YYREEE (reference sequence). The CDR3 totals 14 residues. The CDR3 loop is CASSLGQSSYEQYF. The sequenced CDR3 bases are TGTGCCAGCAGCTTGGGACAGTCGAGCTACGAG.

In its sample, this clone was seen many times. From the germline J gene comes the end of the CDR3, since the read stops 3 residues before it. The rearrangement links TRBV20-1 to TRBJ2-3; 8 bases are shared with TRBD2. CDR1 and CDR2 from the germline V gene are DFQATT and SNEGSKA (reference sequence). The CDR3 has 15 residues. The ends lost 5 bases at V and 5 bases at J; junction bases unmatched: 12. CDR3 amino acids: CSAFAGTSVRDTQYF. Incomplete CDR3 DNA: TGCAGTGCTTTCGCCGGGACTAGTGTACGAGATACG.